This TCR beta chain was recovered during a study of T cell repertoires in cytomegalovirus infection. Whole-study context: Well-studied HLA-B-restricted epitopes and recently identified HLA-C-restricted epitopes of CMV were both used in the study. Broader study findings: The response measured ex vivo was dominated by TCR beta clonotypes (HLA-C-restricted and CMV-specific).

Trimming took 4 bases from V and 13 from J; bases not matched to a gene: 8. Per germline, CDR1 SGHDN and CDR2 FVKESK. CDR3 length equals 12 residues. TCRdb independently ran MiXCR on the reads; one entry per CDR3 protein. Among approximately 990,000 distinct CDR3 sequences listed, roughly 31% were seen once. On this clonotype: The antigen is unknown.

The sequencing here drew on cultured CD8+ T cells from PBMCs, taken from culture after CMV antigen stimulation. The V and J genes are TRBV14 and TRBJ1-1; 8 bases match TRBD1. The TCR originated in a human donor in good health (CMV status not recorded). Some clones in this sample may be carry-over from other donors' samples. The CDR3, as DNA: TGTGCCAGCAGCCTCGGGACAGGAAATGATTTCTTT. Translation gives CASSLGTGNDFF.